A single sample gave rise to the 19 T cell receptor beta chains below, sequenced in a study of molecular identifiers for immune sequencing clone quantification. TCRdb ran MiXCR on the PCR reads and lists one entry per CDR3 protein. Of over 600,000 distinct CDR3 sequences detected, about 20% appear once; the ten largest clones hold around 0.86%. The sequenced material came from naive CD8+ T cells from blood, with Jurkat cell RNA spiked in. The subset here: FACS-sorted CD8+CD4-CCR7+CD45RA+ naive T cells. The receptors here all came from a human donor in good health. Some libraries in this study had Jurkat cell RNA spiked in.

This clonotype was seen at least ten times. V and J are TRBV12-3 or TRBV12-4 and TRBJ2-5; D may correspond to TRBD1 or TRBD2 (5 bases each). This CDR3 spans 15 amino acids. The V gene lost 5 bases and the J gene lost 4 bases, with 17 bases spanning the gap. In DNA, the CDR3 is TGTGCCAGCAGTGGGGGACGAGTAAGAGTAGAGACCCAGTACTTC. Its protein product is CASSGGRVRVETQYF.

In its sample, this clonotype was seen many times. This chain joins TRBV25-1 and TRBJ2-7; 8 bases are a match to TRBD1. The CDR3 loop spans 14 amino acids. CDR1 is MGHDK and CDR2 is SYGVNS in the germline V gene. Trimming cost V 5 bases and J 5 bases; bases outside gene matches: 8. The CDR3 nucleotides read TGTGCCAGCAGTAGAGGACAGGGATGGGACGAGCAGTACTTC. Amino acid sequence: CASSRGQGWDEQYF.

This sequence joins TRBV7-9 and TRBJ2-1; D might be TRBD1 (5 bases). The CDR3 extends over 13 amino acids. The V end was cut by 6 bases, the J end by 9 bases, with 15 bases between. The V gene's germline CDR1 is SEHNR and CDR2 FQNEAQ (reference sequence). In nucleotides, the CDR3 is TGTGCCAGCAGTCAGGGATCATTCTTTGAGCAGTTCTTC. Translated: CASSQGSFFEQFF.

In this sample, this clonotype turned up a few times. The CDR3: CASSQDKLAGWDEQYF. CDR3 nucleotides: TGCGCCAGCAGCCAAGATAAACTAGCGGGTTGGGACGAGCAGTACTTC. The J gene is TRBJ2-7, the V gene TRBV4-1, with 9 bases identical to TRBD2. Per the germline V gene, CDR1 is MGHRA and CDR2 is YSYEKL. The length of the CDR3 is 16 residues. The J segment lost 5 bases and the V segment lost 0 bases, leaving 8 bases of the junction unmatched.

This clonotype appeared many times. The chain employs TRBV27 and TRBJ2-5, with D possibly being TRBD1 or TRBD2 (5 bases each). V was pared by 1 base and J by 6 bases, with 18 bases between. This CDR3 region has 16 residues. Looked up from germline, CDR1 is MNHEY and CDR2 is SMNVEV (reference sequence). The CDR3 bases are TGTGCCAGCAGTTTATTGGGGGTTGCAGGAAGCAAGACCCAGTACTTC. It translates to CASSLLGVAGSKTQYF.

This clonotype was observed many times. The chain employs TRBV7-9 and TRBJ2-7, with 8 positions matching TRBD1. Germline V gives CDR1 SEHNR, CDR2 FQNEAQ (reference sequence). This CDR3 is built from 12 residues. Trimming cost V 5 bases and J 6 bases; bases outside gene matches: 3. The CDR3 reads CASSATGGEQYF. CDR3 bases: TGTGCCAGCAGCGCAACAGGGGGCGAGCAGTACTTC.

This clonotype was seen many times. For the CDR3, the DNA is TGTGCCAGCAGTTACGTCGGAGTTCTGAGTGAGCAGTTCTTC. Translated: CASSYVGVLSEQFF. The chain uses TRBV6-5 and TRBJ2-1, with unresolved D. The V and J ends lost 2 bases and 9 bases respectively, with 14 bases between them. The CDR3 consists of 14 residues. Germline V lookup: CDR1 MNHEY, CDR2 SVGAGI.

This clonotype occurred many times. The V and J genes are TRBV9 and TRBJ2-3; tentative D call: TRBD1 (6 bases). The V end lost 0 bases, the J end lost 2 bases, and 7 bases lay between the germline ends. The CDR3 totals 14 residues. Germline V CDR1 and CDR2: SGDLS, YYNGEE. CDR3 in amino acids: CASSVGTDTDTQYF. DNA for the CDR3: TGTGCCAGCAGCGTAGGGACAGACACAGATACGCAGTATTTT.

This clonotype was seen a single time. A much larger clone differs from this one at a single base, so this may be a read error. In DNA, the CDR3 is TGTGCCAGCAGTGAAGGTCGAGGGGAAGCTCTCTTT. It specifies CASSEGRGEALF. V and J are TRBV6-1 and TRBJ1-1; maybe TRBD1 (5 bases). This CDR3 region has 12 residues. Germline loops: CDR1 MNHNS, CDR2 SASEGT.

Many counts were recorded for this clonotype. The rearrangement joins TRBV4-3 to TRBJ2-5; D possibly corresponds to TRBD1 (6 bases). This CDR3 spans 14 amino acids. In germline, CDR1 is LGHNA, CDR2 YSLEER. V lost 6 bases and J lost 2, with 13 bases in between. The CDR3 loop reads CASSSYQGQETQYF. CDR3 nucleotides: TGCGCCAGCAGTTCGTACCAGGGGCAAGAGACCCAGTACTTC.

The CDR3 nucleotides read TGTGCCAGCAGTCCCTTTAGCGGGAGGGTCACCGGGGAGCTGTTTTTT. It codes for CASSPFSGRVTGELFF. V usage is TRBV27 and J usage is TRBJ2-2; 11 nucleotides agree with TRBD2. The V gene end was trimmed by 5 bases and the J gene end by 4 bases; junction bases not matched to a gene: 6. The CDR3 has 16 residues. Germline values: CDR1 MNHEY, CDR2 SMNVEV (reference sequence).

This clonotype was recorded many times. The V and J genes are TRBV9 and TRBJ1-1; D is perhaps TRBD1 (5 bases). The CDR3 runs 13 residues. Germline V gene lookup returns CDR1 SGDLS and CDR2 YYNGEE. Trimming cost V 3 bases and J 5 bases, with 11 bases left between them. CDR3: CASSAAGLTEAFF. In nucleotides, the CDR3 is TGTGCCAGCAGCGCCGCAGGGTTAACTGAAGCTTTCTTT.

This clonotype was picked up many times. The V and J genes are TRBV7-2 and TRBJ2-1, with TRBD1 identical over 9 bases. V lost 7 bases to trimming and J lost 9 bases; unmatched junction nucleotides: 7. This CDR3 region has 13 residues. Germline values: CDR1 SGHTA, CDR2 FQGNSA. The CDR3 loop reads CASTTDRGFEQFF. As DNA, the CDR3 is TGTGCCAGCACCACGGACAGGGGCTTTGAGCAGTTCTTC.

This clonotype was seen many times. The chain carries TRBV7-9 and TRBJ2-5, with a possible D match to TRBD1 (7 bases). This CDR3 comprises 15 residues. The germline CDR1 and CDR2 sequences are SEHNR and FQNEAQ (reference sequence). Trimming pared 1 base from V and 4 bases from J, leaving 13 bases between. CDR3 residues: CASSLVLAGGETQYF. The CDR3 DNA follows: TGTGCCAGCAGCTTAGTACTAGCAGGGGGAGAGACCCAGTACTTC.

On this clonotype itself: Possible read error: a much larger clone is one base away. The rearrangement joins TRBV6-2 or TRBV6-3 to TRBJ2-1; the D is unclear. Germline-derived CDR1 and CDR2 are MNHEY and SVGEGT. This CDR3 comprises 13 residues. V gave up 2 bases and J gave up 0 bases, with 2 bases separating them. The CDR3 DNA sequence: TGTGCCAGCAGTTACATCTCCTACAATGAGCAGTTCTTC. As protein: CASSYISYNEQFF.

Details on this clonotype: The missing conserved phenylalanine or tryptophan at the end of this CDR3 makes a read error likely. The J gene is TRBJ2-5, the V gene TRBV7-6; D may be TRBD1 (5 bases). CDR3 size: 14 residues. The germline V gene has CDR1 SGHVS and CDR2 FNYEAQ. V lost 2 bases to trimming and J lost 5 bases, with 12 bases between them. The CDR3 region is CASSLNWGRETQYL. The CDR3 coding sequence is TGTGCCAGCAGCTTAAACTGGGGCCGGGAGACCCAGTACCTC.

The V call is TRBV20-1, the J call TRBJ2-1, with 12 bases identical to TRBD2. The CDR3 sequence is 15 residues long. V lost 2 bases, J lost 9 bases, and 8 bases stayed unmatched. In germline, CDR1 is DFQATT, CDR2 SNEGSKA (reference sequence). CDR3 protein: CSARNFTSGGIEQFF. DNA for the CDR3: TGCAGTGCTAGAAATTTCACTAGCGGGGGGATTGAGCAGTTCTTC.

This clonotype was observed a single time. The junction and the germline gene differ at one end; a read error may be behind it. The chain employs TRBV20-1 and TRBJ2-2; D remains unclear. This CDR3 is built from 12 residues. Germline V gives CDR1 DFQATT, CDR2 SNEGSKA (reference sequence). This CDR3 is CGARTRSGELFF. In DNA, the CDR3 is TGCGGTGCTAGAACGAGGTCCGGGGAGCTGTTTTTT.

This clonotype has ten or more counts. The J gene is TRBJ1-1, the V gene TRBV19; D remains unclear. The CDR3 spans 14 residues. The V end lost 3 bases, the J end lost 2 bases, and 10 bases lay between the germline ends. Germline values: CDR1 LNHDA, CDR2 SQIVND (reference sequence). As DNA, the CDR3 is TGTGCCAGTAGTATTGGTTACACCAACACTGAAGCTTTCTTT. It specifies CASSIGYTNTEAFF.